Listed below are T cell receptor beta chains from one sample, sequenced in a study of shared clonotypes between healthy human individuals. Only in-frame clones appear in the TCRdb table, and some are missing; sequencing was by immunoSEQ multiplex PCR. The sample lists more than 2 million clones; roughly 95% were seen once. Sequenced input: naive CD8+ T cells sorted from blood. Receptor source: a man aged 18 to 29 in good health. Both conserved end residues are part of each CDR3. A D gene is named only where the DNA matches it firmly.

J: TRBJ2-5; V: TRBV13; D: TRBD2; DNA: TGTGCCAGCAGCTCAGAGGACGGACTAGCGGGGCAAGAGACCCAGTACTTC; CDR3: CASSSEDGLAGQETQYF
J: TRBJ1-4; V: TRBV7-2; D: -; DNA: TGTGCCAGCAGCTTGAGGGGGGGTGAAAAACTGTTTTTT; CDR3: CASSLRGGEKLFF
J: TRBJ2-7; V: TRBV18; D: TRBD2; DNA: TGTGCCAGCTCACCACGGGGGGGAGAGAACGAGCAGTACTTC; CDR3: CASSPRGGENEQYF
J: TRBJ1-4; V: TRBV9; D: -; DNA: TGTGCCAGCAGCGTAATGGGAGGGGAAGGTGAAAAACTGTTTTTT; CDR3: CASSVMGGEGEKLFF
J: TRBJ2-1; V: TRBV2; D: -; DNA: TGTGCCAGCGAACTCGGGTACAATTCGAATGAGCAGTTCTTC; CDR3: CASELGYNSNEQFF
J: TRBJ2-7; V: TRBV6-5; D: -; DNA: TGTGCCAGCAGCTCCTCCCCTCGACAGTACCACGAGCAGTACTTC; CDR3: CASSSSPRQYHEQYF
J: TRBJ2-2; V: TRBV9; D: TRBD1; DNA: TGTGCCAGCAGGGTTGGACAGGGTGCCGGGGAGCTGTTTTTT; CDR3: CASRVGQGAGELFF
J: TRBJ2-3; V: TRBV5-1; D: TRBD2; DNA: TGCGCCAGCAGCTTCCTAGCGGACACAGATACGCAGTATTTT; CDR3: CASSFLADTDTQYF
J: TRBJ2-3; V: TRBV5-1; D: -; DNA: TGCGCCAGCAGCTTGGACGGAGGGGGGTCCGTGGATTTT; CDR3: CASSLDGGGSVDF
J: TRBJ2-1; V: TRBV9; D: -; DNA: TGTGCCAGCAGCATCAATGGGGACAATGAGCAGTTCTTC; CDR3: CASSINGDNEQFF
J: TRBJ1-2; V: TRBV9; D: TRBD1; DNA: TGTGCCAGCAGCCTATCTCAGGGGGGCGTTGCGGGAGGCTACACCTTC; CDR3: CASSLSQGGVAGGYTF
J: TRBJ2-2; V: TRBV7-2; D: -; DNA: TGTGCCAGCAGCTTAGCGATGAGTATAGAGCTGTTTTTT; CDR3: CASSLAMSIELFF
J: TRBJ1-1; V: TRBV5-6; D: TRBD1; DNA: TGTGCCAGCAGCTTGGGACAGGGGGCGTCTGAAGCTTTCTTT; CDR3: CASSLGQGASEAFF
J: TRBJ2-7; V: TRBV6-1; D: -; DNA: TGTGCCAGCAGTGCTAGGGGACTCTACGAGCAGTACTTC; CDR3: CASSARGLYEQYF
J: TRBJ1-3; V: TRBV9; D: -; DNA: TGTGCCAGCAGCGTTCTGGAATCAACTGGAAACACCATATATTTT; CDR3: CASSVLESTGNTIYF
J: TRBJ1-1; V: TRBV27; D: TRBD1; DNA: TGTGCCAGCACCATGGACAGGATGAACACTGAAGCTTTCTTT; CDR3: CASTMDRMNTEAFF
J: TRBJ1-5; V: TRBV9; D: -; DNA: TGTGCCAGCAGCATCCAGATCCGGGGCAGGAGCAATCAGCCCCAGCATTTT; CDR3: CASSIQIRGRSNQPQHF